The 12 T cell receptor beta chains below were found in one sample sequenced in a study of OX40 agonist ivuxolimab in advanced cancers. Clones were read by immunoSEQ multiplex PCR, and TCRdb kept only the in-frame ones, dropping some. The table lists tens of thousands of clones, around 83% of them singletons. The sample was CD4+ or CD8+ T cells sorted from blood, taken in a trial of the OX40 agonist ivuxolimab. These receptor sequences come from an adult with an advanced solid tumor such as melanoma, head and neck, liver or kidney cancer.

The V gene is TRBV6-5, the J gene TRBJ1-2; TRBD1 matches at 7 bases. The J segment lost 2 bases and the V segment lost 6 bases, leaving 6 bases of the junction unmatched. CDR1 MNHEY and CDR2 SVGAGI come from the germline V gene. This CDR3 spans 14 amino acids. The CDR3 DNA follows: TGTGCCAGCAGACGGACAGGTGGGAACTATGGCTACACCTTC. Protein sequence: CASRRTGGNYGYTF.

This chain links TRBV14 with TRBJ2-3; 9 nucleotides align to TRBD2. The ends lost 2 bases at V and 2 bases at J; junction bases unmatched: 5. Per the germline V gene, CDR1 is SGHDN and CDR2 is FVKESK. The CDR3 has 16 residues. CDR3 protein: CASSQSLAGDTDTQYF. Here the CDR3 DNA reads TGTGCCAGCAGCCAATCATTAGCGGGAGACACAGATACGCAGTATTTT.

This chain uses TRBV7-6 with TRBJ1-5; D is perhaps TRBD1 (5 bases). There are 14 residues in the CDR3. The germline V gene encodes CDR1 SGHVS and CDR2 FNYEAQ. The V end lost 5 bases, the J end lost 5 bases, and 13 bases lay between the germline ends. The CDR3 region is CASSPQVLDQPQHF. CDR3 nucleotides: TGTGCCAGCAGCCCACAGGTCCTCGATCAGCCCCAGCATTTT.

This clone has only one observation. The chain carries TRBV4-1 and TRBJ1-5, with D perhaps TRBD1 (6 bases). Looked up from germline, CDR1 is MGHRA and CDR2 is YSYEKL. V lost 8 bases and J lost 5, with 13 bases in between. This CDR3 spans 13 amino acids. The CDR3 sequence is CASGAQGDQPQHF. The CDR3 nucleotides are TGCGCCAGCGGGGCACAGGGCGATCAGCCCCAGCATTTT.

The CDR3 reads CASSESEGSTEAFF. CDR3 coding DNA: TGCGCCAGCAGTGAGTCAGAGGGATCCACTGAAGCTTTCTTT. The chain joins TRBV10-2 to TRBJ1-1; D is ambiguous. Deletions cut 0 bases from V and 4 bases from J, with 9 bases between. Germline values: CDR1 WSHSY, CDR2 SAAADI. The CDR3 loop spans 14 amino acids.

The chain couples TRBV9 to TRBJ1-2; D is ambiguous. The V end lost 6 bases, the J end lost 6 bases, and 15 bases lay between the germline ends. The CDR3 sequence is 13 residues long. Germline V CDR1 and CDR2: SGDLS, YYNGEE. Written as DNA, the CDR3 is TGTGCCAGCACCCCGAGCCCGACACATGGCTACACCTTC. Translation gives CASTPSPTHGYTF.

The chain combines TRBV9 with TRBJ1-2; D is unclear. Trimming stripped 4 bases from V and 8 bases from J, with 15 bases between. This CDR3 is built from 13 residues. Germline assignment: CDR1 SGDLS and CDR2 YYNGEE. The CDR3 region is CASSPDTLSGYTF. CDR3 bases: TGTGCCAGCAGCCCCGACACACTCTCCGGCTACACCTTC.

This chain uses TRBV2 with TRBJ2-1, with 12 bases lining up with TRBD2. The germline gives CDR1 SNHLY, CDR2 FYNNEI. This CDR3 has 15 amino acids. V shed 7 bases and J 9 bases; nucleotides not matched to a gene: 10. DNA for the CDR3: TGTGCCAGCATAGGTCGACTAGCGGGGGATGGTGAGCAGTTCTTC. It is translated as CASIGRLAGDGEQFF.

The chain links TRBV2 to TRBJ2-2; TRBD1 matches 10 bases. V was clipped by 7 bases and J by 7 bases; unmatched bases: 9. This CDR3 has 15 residues. Germline lookup yields CDR1 SNHLY and CDR2 FYNNEI. CDR3 DNA sequence: TGTGCCAGCACCTTAGGGACAGGGGTTAGCGGGGAGCTGTTTTTT. As protein: CASTLGTGVSGELFF.

This clone was seen once. The chain carries TRBV28 and TRBJ1-5; D is perhaps TRBD1 (5 bases). Per the germline V gene, CDR1 is MDHEN and CDR2 is SYDVKM. The CDR3 consists of 16 residues. Between the trimmed V and J ends, which lost 5 bases and 2 bases, there was a span of 16 bases. The CDR3 loop reads CASSTGTSERNQPQHF. The CDR3 coding sequence is TGTGCCAGCAGTACTGGGACTTCCGAACGCAATCAGCCCCAGCATTTT. The entire variable domain, with the rest obtained from reference TRBV28 and TRBJ1-5, is as follows: DVKVTQSSRYLVKRTGEKVFLECVQDMDHENMFWYRQDPGLGLRLIYFSYDVKMKEKGDIPEGYSVSREKKERFSLILESASTNQTSMYLCASSTGTSERNQPQHFGDGTRLSIL.

The rearrangement uses TRBV19 and TRBJ1-2; a weak D match, TRBD1 (6 bases). Between the trimmed V and J ends, which lost 2 bases and 6 bases, there was a span of 10 bases. Germline CDR1 LNHDA, CDR2 SQIVND (reference sequence). This CDR3 is 13 amino acids long. The CDR3 spells CASSIRPGDGYTF. In nucleotides, the CDR3 is TGTGCCAGTAGTATACGACCAGGGGATGGCTACACCTTC. The complete variable domain, with remaining parts taken from reference TRBV19 and TRBJ1-2, reads DGGITQSPKYLFRKEGQNVTLSCEQNLNHDAMYWYRQDPGQGLRLIYYSQIVNDFQKGDIAEGYSVSREKKESFPLTVTSAQKNPTAFYLCASSIRPGDGYTFGSGTRLTVV.

The chain combines TRBV18 with TRBJ2-3; a possible D gene is TRBD1 (6 bases). Trimming left V 6 bases short and J 0 bases short, with 10 bases between. This CDR3 is built from 14 residues. In germline, CDR1 is KGHSH, CDR2 LQKENI. CDR3 sequence reads: CASSGTSSTDTQYF. The CDR3, as DNA: TGTGCCAGCTCCGGGACATCTAGCACAGATACGCAGTATTTT.